This T cell receptor beta chain originates from a study of T cell repertoires in cytomegalovirus infection. Study as a whole: Used in the study were CMV epitopes, some recently identified and HLA-C-restricted, others well-studied and HLA-B-restricted. Regarding the study as a whole: People with CMV and the relevant HLA were identified by cumulative public TCR beta family frequency. Clonotypes of TCR beta that were HLA-C-restricted and CMV-specific dominated the ex vivo response.

There are 15 residues in the CDR3. From germline, CDR1 is SGHTA and CDR2 FQGNSA. V lost 1 base and J 7 bases, leaving 13 bases between the germline ends. This clonotype occurred a few times. Its antigen remains unidentified. Each CDR3 protein is one row after TCRdb ran MiXCR on the reads. This sample has hundreds of thousands of distinct CDR3 sequences; roughly a third occur once, and the top ten carry roughly 15%. Material: cultured PBMCs, obtained from culture after CMV antigen stimulation. The clonotype originates from a human donor in good health (CMV status not recorded). Some clones in this sample may be carry-over from other donors' samples. The chain recombines TRBV7-2 with TRBJ2-2, with D unclear. CDR3 sequence: CASSLEGISGGELFF. The CDR3 bases are TGTGCCAGCAGCTTAGAGGGCATCTCCGGCGGGGAGCTGTTTTTT.